These 23 T cell receptor beta chains originate from one sample sequenced in a study of CD8 T cells in Susac syndrome. cDNA came from around 0.5 to 1 ug RNA primed by random hexamers. TCRdb passed the immunoSEQ multiplex PCR reads through MiXCR, listing each CDR3 protein once. There are about 150,000 distinct CDR3 sequences in the sample; roughly 94% occur only once, and around 0.21% lies in the top ten. Sequenced material: CD8+ T cells from PBMCs. The source is a human donor with multiple sclerosis.

CDR3 in DNA: TGTGCCAGCAGCTCCCCTTTGGACCCCATCTATGGCTACACCTTC. Translating gives CASSSPLDPIYGYTF. The chain combines TRBV7-9 with TRBJ1-2; D is ambiguous. The V end lost 4 bases, the J end lost 4 bases, and 16 bases lay between the germline ends. Per the germline V gene, CDR1 is SEHNR and CDR2 is FQNEAQ (reference sequence). The CDR3 runs to 15 residues.

The chain employs TRBV20-1 and TRBJ1-6; the D gene is possibly TRBD1 (6 bases). The CDR3 is made up of 17 amino acids. Per germline, CDR1 DFQATT and CDR2 SNEGSKA (reference sequence). The ends were cut back, 0 bases at V and 0 bases at J, with 12 bases in the middle. CDR3 DNA sequence: TGCAGTGCTAGAGATCGGGGGACACTCTCCTATAATTCACCCCTCCACTTT. It specifies CSARDRGTLSYNSPLHF.

The chain recombines TRBV19 with TRBJ1-1; D may be TRBD1 (5 bases). The CDR3 totals 14 residues. Germline lookup yields CDR1 LNHDA and CDR2 SQIVND (reference sequence). Trimming cost V 6 bases and J 1 base, with 12 bases left between them. The CDR3 nucleotides read TGTGCCAGTAGCGCTCTTAGGGGGAACACTGAAGCTTTCTTT. This codes for CASSALRGNTEAFF.

J is TRBJ1-6 and V is TRBV15; 9 nucleotides match TRBD1. This CDR3 is built from 12 residues. J gave up 10 bases and V 9 bases, and 4 bases lay outside the gene matches. Germline CDR1 reads LNHNV; CDR2 reads YYDKDF (reference sequence). The CDR3 DNA is TGTGCCACTGGGACAGGGTTCTCACCCCTCCACTTT. Residues: CATGTGFSPLHF.

This clonotype was seen a single time. The CDR3 nucleotides read TGTGCCAGCAGCCCTTTTAGGAACTATGGCTACACCTTC. Protein product: CASSPFRNYGYTF. The chain links TRBV14 to TRBJ1-2, with no clear D. Germline V lookup: CDR1 SGHDN, CDR2 FVKESK. This CDR3 is built from 13 residues. V was shortened by 4 bases and J by 2 bases, with 8 bases between the two germline ends. Filled out from reference TRBV14 and TRBJ1-2, the complete variable domain reads EAGVTQFPSHSVIEKGQTVTLRCDPISGHDNLYWYRRVMGKEIKFLLHFVKESKQDESGMPNNRFLAERTGGTYSTLKVQPAELEDSGVYFCASSPFRNYGYTFGSGTRLTVV.

This chain connects TRBV29-1 to TRBJ2-7; 7 bases align to TRBD2. The CDR3 extends over 17 amino acids. Germline values: CDR1 SQVTM, CDR2 ANQGSEA. The V segment lost 0 bases and the J segment 3 bases; nucleotides outside the gene matches: 14. The chain's CDR3 is CSVEDSEASGALYEQYF. The CDR3 coding sequence is TGCAGCGTTGAAGATAGCGAGGCCAGCGGGGCCCTCTACGAGCAGTACTTC.

The chain recombines TRBV29-1 with TRBJ2-3; D is tentatively TRBD1 or TRBD2 (5 bases each). The CDR3 length is 16 residues. Germline CDR1 is SQVTM and CDR2 is ANQGSEA. Trimming pared 6 bases from V and 1 base from J, leaving 20 bases between. CDR3 DNA: TGCAGCGTGGGGAGTGTAGGGGTAATGGGCACAGATACGCAGTATTTT. It codes for CSVGSVGVMGTDTQYF.

The gene calls are TRBV12-3 or TRBV12-4 and TRBJ2-3; 12 bases map to TRBD1. The CDR3 has 16 amino acids. With 5 bases clipped from V and 7 bases from J, the junction kept 10 bases outside the gene matches. CDR3 bases: TGTGCCAGCAGTCTCTGGGGGACAGGGGGCGAAAATACGCAGTATTTT. Its translation: CASSLWGTGGENTQYF.

V gene TRBV30 combines with J gene TRBJ2-4; tentative D call: TRBD2 (6 bases). V dropped 0 bases and J dropped 6 bases, with 6 bases sitting between them. The CDR3 totals 12 residues. CDR1 is GTSNPN, CDR2 SVGIG, per germline (reference sequence). DNA for the CDR3: TGTGCCTGGAGTGTCGGGGGAAACATTCAGTACTTC. It specifies CAWSVGGNIQYF.

This clonotype was observed once. The chain is built from TRBV15 and TRBJ1-2, with TRBD1 identical over 7 bases. This CDR3 region has 15 residues. CDR1 and CDR2 from the germline V gene are LNHNV and YYDKDF (reference sequence). Losses at the gene ends were 3 bases for V and 8 bases for J; bases not matched to a gene: 12. The CDR3, as DNA: TGTGCCACCAGCAGGTCCCGGGACAGTGGCCTGGGCTACACCTTC. As protein: CATSRSRDSGLGYTF.

In this sample, this clonotype turned up once. J is TRBJ1-6 and V is TRBV4-1; TRBD1 is a possible D gene (5 bases). The length of the CDR3 is 15 residues. V shed 1 base and J shed 10 bases, with 14 bases lying between them. The germline V gene has CDR1 MGHRA and CDR2 YSYEKL. The CDR3, as DNA: TGCGCCAGCAGCCAAGGGGGACGGGGGGGGTCACCCCTCCACTTT. Translating it yields CASSQGGRGGSPLHF.

The genes are TRBV6-2 or TRBV6-3 and TRBJ2-5; tentative D call: TRBD2 (6 bases). Trimming shortened V by 5 bases and J by 2 bases, and 12 bases separated the two germline ends. Germline assignment: CDR1 MNHEY and CDR2 SVGEGT. This CDR3 comprises 14 residues. In DNA form, the CDR3 reads TGTGCCAGCAGTCCCGTTGGACTACAAGAGACCCAGTACTTC. This gives the protein CASSPVGLQETQYF.

This chain joins TRBV13 and TRBJ2-7; perhaps TRBD1 as D (5 bases). Trimming shortened V by 5 bases and J by 1 base, and 12 bases separated the two germline ends. Germline V CDR1 and CDR2: PRHDT, FYEKMQ (reference sequence). This CDR3 is 14 amino acids long. CDR3 nucleotide sequence: TGTGCCAGCAGCCCCGCAGGGAATTCCTACGAGCAGTACTTC. Protein: CASSPAGNSYEQYF.

V gene TRBV7-9 combines with J gene TRBJ2-7; 11 positions match TRBD2. Germline V gene sequence: CDR1 SEHNR, CDR2 FQNEAQ (reference sequence). V trimming: 5 bases; J trimming: 4 bases; junction bases outside the gene matches: 7. CDR3 length equals 15 residues. The CDR3 DNA follows: TGTGCCAGCAGCGTTAGCGGGGGGGTAAGATACGAGCAGTACTTC. Protein: CASSVSGGVRYEQYF.

J is TRBJ2-1 and V is TRBV25-1; 14 bases agree with TRBD2. After removal of 4 bases from V and 0 bases from J, the junction contained 11 bases not matched to a gene. The CDR3 is made up of 20 amino acids. The germline gives CDR1 MGHDK, CDR2 SYGVNS. The CDR3 bases are TGTGCCAGCAGTGGATCCGGGACTAGCGGGGGAACGAGCTCCTACAATGAGCAGTTCTTC. It codes for CASSGSGTSGGTSSYNEQFF.

This chain uses TRBV9 with TRBJ1-2; D not resolved. The V gene lost 3 bases and the J gene lost 8 bases, with 26 bases spanning the gap. The germline CDR1 and CDR2 sequences are SGDLS and YYNGEE. The CDR3 has 17 residues. The CDR3 spells CASSGLGNAGGPHGYTF. The CDR3 coding sequence is TGTGCCAGCAGCGGCCTAGGGAACGCGGGTGGGCCCCACGGCTACACCTTC.

This sequence joins TRBV4-3 and TRBJ2-1; a weak D match, TRBD1 (5 bases). With 1 base removed from V and 6 bases from J, the gap between germline ends came to 10 bases. CDR1 and CDR2 from the germline V gene are LGHNA and YSLEER. The CDR3 runs 14 residues. For the CDR3, the DNA is TGCGCCAGCAGCCAAGTCGGCAGGGTCAATGAGCAGTTCTTC. It codes for CASSQVGRVNEQFF.

This clonotype was recorded only once. The chain recombines TRBV27 with TRBJ1-2; D call uncertain. CDR1 is MNHEY and CDR2 is SMNVEV in the germline V gene (reference sequence). The length of the CDR3 is 12 residues. Trimming took 5 bases from V and 4 from J, leaving 8 bases between them. The CDR3 DNA reads TGTGCCAGCAGTCCGGGCCCCTATGGCTACACCTTC. Protein: CASSPGPYGYTF.

The J gene is TRBJ1-1, the V gene TRBV6-2 or TRBV6-3; D perhaps matches TRBD1 (6 bases). The CDR3 extends over 17 amino acids. Trimming stripped 7 bases from V and 5 bases from J, with 26 bases between. Germline loops: CDR1 MNHEY, CDR2 SVGEGT. The CDR3 coding sequence is TGTGCCAGCATCCCGAAAAGCACCGGGGGCGTACGGACTGAAGCTTTCTTT. Translating it yields CASIPKSTGGVRTEAFF.

CDR3 coding DNA: TGTGCCAGCAGTTCATTCCGGGACAGAAGCAATCAGCCCCAGCATTTT. Protein sequence: CASSSFRDRSNQPQHF. This sequence joins TRBV6-6 and TRBJ1-5, with 7 bases matching TRBD1. Germline V gives CDR1 MNHNY, CDR2 SVGAGI (reference sequence). The junction had 7 bases not matched to a gene; V was cut back by 4 bases and J by 1 base. The length of the CDR3 is 16 residues.

The chain joins TRBV14 to TRBJ1-3, with D maybe TRBD1 (5 bases). There are 16 residues in the CDR3. Germline V lookup: CDR1 SGHDN, CDR2 FVKESK. V lost 5 bases and J lost 0, with 14 bases in between. In nucleotides, the CDR3 is TGTGCCAGCAGCGGGATCGGGGCCCTCTCTGGAAACACCATATATTTT. Its translation: CASSGIGALSGNTIYF.

The chain has TRBV9 and TRBJ2-2, with D unresolved. The V and J ends lost 0 bases and 5 bases respectively, with 5 bases between them. Germline CDR1 and CDR2: SGDLS and YYNGEE. The CDR3 has 13 amino acids. Here the CDR3 reads CASSVATTGELFF. CDR3 coding DNA: TGTGCCAGCAGCGTAGCTACTACCGGGGAGCTGTTTTTT.

The rearrangement joins TRBV7-9 to TRBJ2-4; D may be TRBD1 (5 bases). Germline CDR1 reads SEHNR; CDR2 reads FQNEAQ (reference sequence). The CDR3 sequence is 16 residues long. Deletions cut 2 bases from V and 0 bases from J, with 11 bases between. DNA of the CDR3: TGTGCCAGCAGCTTAAATCAGGGCCTAGCCAAAAACATTCAGTACTTC. It codes for CASSLNQGLAKNIQYF. Variable domain in full (rest from reference TRBV7-9 and TRBJ2-4): DTGVSQNPRHKITKRGQNVTFRCDPISEHNRLYWYRQTLGQGPEFLTYFQNEAQLEKSRLLSDRFSAERPKGSFSTLEIQRTEQGDSAMYLCASSLNQGLAKNIQYFGAGTRLSVL.